These 7 T cell receptor beta chains were all obtained from the same sample, sequenced in a study of a mutant IDH1 vaccine in newly diagnosed glioma. Clones were read by immunoSEQ multiplex PCR, and TCRdb kept only the in-frame ones, dropping some. The sample records approximately 54,000 clones, roughly 80% being singletons. Stated time point: baseline, week 1 (first vaccination visit). Regarding treatment: pre-vaccination baseline after standard-of-care therapy. The sequenced sample was PBMCs, obtained from a glioma patient treated with radiotherapy, temozolomide or both. The origin of the receptors is a man aged 18 to 29 with glioma.

The chain joins TRBV2 to TRBJ1-6, with TRBD1 identical over 11 bases. The germline CDR1 and CDR2 sequences are SNHLY and FYNNEI. The CDR3 sequence is 19 residues long. The J segment lost 0 bases and the V segment lost 5 bases, leaving 9 bases of the junction unmatched. CDR3 DNA sequence: TGTGCCAGCAGTCCAGGACAGGGGGCGCTTAGCTCCTATAATTCACCCCTCCACTTT. Protein product: CASSPGQGALSSYNSPLHF.

The chain links TRBV7-2 to TRBJ1-2; 8 positions match TRBD1. Germline V gene data show CDR1 as SGHTA and CDR2 as FQGNSA. V shed 1 base and J 4 bases; nucleotides not matched to a gene: 8. This CDR3 has 16 amino acids. CDR3 DNA sequence: TGTGCCAGCAGCTTAGTGGGAACAGGGGGTCCCTATGGCTACACCTTC. Its protein is CASSLVGTGGPYGYTF.

V gene TRBV15 combines with J gene TRBJ1-1; 10 bases are a match to TRBD1. V lost 1 base, J lost 7 bases, and 6 bases stayed unmatched. Germline V CDR1 and CDR2: LNHNV, YYDKDF (reference sequence). CDR3 length: 15 residues. Here the CDR3 DNA reads TGTGCCACCAGCAGAGGCCTGACAGGGGGCTTTGAAGCTTTCTTT. Amino acid sequence: CATSRGLTGGFEAFF. The full variable domain, rest sourced from reference TRBV15 and TRBJ1-1, is DAMVIQNPRYQVTQFGKPVTLSCSQTLNHNVMYWYQQKSSQAPKLLFHYYDKDFNNEADTPDNFQSRRPNTSFCFLDIRSPGLGDTAMYLCATSRGLTGGFEAFFGQGTRLTVV.

The chain employs TRBV30 and TRBJ1-2; D gene ambiguous. This CDR3 comprises 15 residues. Trimming stripped 2 bases from V and 0 bases from J, with 13 bases between. Germline V lookup: CDR1 GTSNPN, CDR2 SVGIG (reference sequence). CDR3 nucleotide sequence: TGTGCCTGGAGTTTGACCCCCCAGGCTAACTATGGCTACACCTTC. It is translated as CAWSLTPQANYGYTF.

V and J are TRBV7-9 and TRBJ1-4, with 7 bases identical to TRBD1. V dropped 11 bases and J dropped 3; count of bases not matched to a gene: 9. The CDR3 has 14 amino acids. Germline assignment: CDR1 SEHNR and CDR2 FQNEAQ (reference sequence). CDR3 in DNA: TGTGCCGCTCGAGGGGGCGCAGCTAATGAAAAACTGTTTTTT. Translating it yields CAARGGAANEKLFF.

The V gene is TRBV5-5, the J gene TRBJ1-5; D gene uncertain. Germline assignment: CDR1 SGHKS and CDR2 YYEKEE (reference sequence). V lost 2 bases to trimming and J lost 6 bases, with 9 bases between them. The CDR3 has 13 amino acids. CDR3 loop: CASSLLVGQPQHF. The CDR3 DNA sequence: TGTGCCAGCAGCTTACTCGTAGGTCAGCCCCAGCATTTT.

The chain links TRBV7-9 to TRBJ2-7; D unclear. Germline assignment: CDR1 SEHNR and CDR2 FQNEAQ (reference sequence). The CDR3 extends over 11 amino acids. Trimming pared 4 bases from V and 3 bases from J, leaving 4 bases between. The CDR3 protein is CASSSLYEQYF. In DNA form, the CDR3 reads TGTGCCAGCAGCTCCCTCTACGAGCAGTACTTC.